Listed below are T cell receptor beta chains from one sample, sequenced in a study of cytomegalovirus exposure and HLA in healthy donors. Data came from immunoSEQ multiplex PCR; TCRdb stores just in-frame clones and leaves some out. The table records about 82,000 clones, 95% of them present only once. Sequencing used PBMCs. These receptors came from a woman between 18 and 30 years old in good health and CMV-seronegative. Both conserved end residues are part of each CDR3. A D gene is named only where the DNA matches it firmly. The size field is filled for only some rows; it gives once, few, many or a size class.

clone size | J gene | V gene | D gene | CDR3 DNA | CDR3 protein
NA | TRBJ2-5 | TRBV2 | TRBD1 | TGTGCCAGCACCCGGACAGGGGGAAGAGAGACCCAGTACTTC | CASTRTGGRETQYF
NA | TRBJ1-5 | TRBV10-3 | NA | TGTGCCATCAGTGATCCCCAGGGCAATCAGCCCCAGCATTTT | CAISDPQGNQPQHF
NA | TRBJ1-1 | TRBV27 | NA | TGTGCCAGCACATCGTTGGGGGGGAACACTGAAGCTTTCTTT | CASTSLGGNTEAFF
once | TRBJ2-7 | TRBV4-3 | NA | TGCGCCAGCAGCCAAGGCCCTCTGAGCTACGAGCAGTACTTC | CASSQGPLSYEQYF
NA | TRBJ2-7 | TRBV5-6 | NA | TGTGCCAGCAGCTCCCCTAACCGTGAGCAGTACTTC | CASSSPNREQYF
NA | TRBJ1-3 | TRBV25-1 | NA | TGTGCCAGCAACACAGCCTCTGGAAACACCATATATTTT | CASNTASGNTIYF
NA | TRBJ1-1 | TRBV7-9 | NA | TGTGCCAGCAGCCCCTCGCAGGGGATGAACACTGAAGCTTTCTTT | CASSPSQGMNTEAFF
NA | TRBJ2-4 | TRBV25-1 | TRBD1 | TGTGCCAGCAGTGCGGGACAGGGGATTCTCCACGCCAAAAACATTCAGTACTTC | CASSAGQGILHAKNIQYF
NA | TRBJ2-7 | TRBV4-1 | NA | TGCGCCAGCAGCCAAGAACCAGGGATTAGCTCCTACGAGCAGTACTTC | CASSQEPGISSYEQYF
NA | TRBJ2-2 | TRBV25-1 | NA | TGTGCCAGCAGTGAAGGTAGTACTCCCTTTGTCGGGGAGCTGTTTTTT | CASSEGSTPFVGELFF
NA | TRBJ1-5 | TRBV5-8 | NA | TGTGCCAGCAGCTGGGGGCATAGCAATCAGCCCCAGCATTTT | CASSWGHSNQPQHF
NA | TRBJ1-2 | TRBV28 | NA | TGTGCCAGCAGTGGGCGGGGGTTTGGCTACACCTTC | CASSGRGFGYTF
NA | TRBJ1-6 | TRBV5-5 | NA | TGTGCCAGCAGCCACCTACCAGGGGCAAATGTTGATTCACCCCTCCACTTT | CASSHLPGANVDSPLHF
NA | TRBJ1-5 | TRBV7-9 | NA | TGTGCCAGCAGCCGCCAGGCAAATGATCAGCCCCAGCATTTT | CASSRQANDQPQHF
NA | TRBJ1-1 | TRBV19 | TRBD1 | TGTGCCAGTAGCCCAGGGGGTAGGACTGAAGCTTTCTTT | CASSPGGRTEAFF
NA | TRBJ1-2 | TRBV6-6 | TRBD1 | TGTGCCAGCAGTTATAATTCAGGGGGGAACTATGGCTACACCTTC | CASSYNSGGNYGYTF
NA | TRBJ2-7 | TRBV21-1 | NA | TGTGCCAGCAGCAACCCCCCAGGGACACCTCAGGACGAGCAGTACTTC | CASSNPPGTPQDEQYF
NA | TRBJ2-7 | TRBV6-5 | TRBD1 | TGTGCCAGCAGTAGGGGGACAGATTACGAGCAGTACTTC | CASSRGTDYEQYF
NA | TRBJ2-4 | TRBV6-5 | NA | TGTGCCAGCCAAGAACAGGGGGGGGCCAAAAACATTCAGTACTTC | CASQEQGGAKNIQYF
NA | TRBJ2-1 | TRBV7-2 | TRBD1 | TGTGCCAGCAGCCTAACACCGGGACAGGGCAATGAGCAGTTCTTC | CASSLTPGQGNEQFF
NA | TRBJ2-7 | TRBV13 | TRBD1 | TGTGCCAGCAGCCTAGACCGGGACAGGGTCATTGGGGCCTACGAGCAGTACTTC | CASSLDRDRVIGAYEQYF
NA | TRBJ2-3 | TRBV5-6 | NA | TGTGCCAGCAGCTTGGGGGCGGATACGCAGTATTTT | CASSLGADTQYF
once | TRBJ2-2 | TRBV4-1 | TRBD2 | TGCGCCAGCAGCCGAATTAGCGGGGTTTCGAACACCGGGGAGCTGTTTTTT | CASSRISGVSNTGELFF
NA | TRBJ2-7 | TRBV5-4 | NA | TGTGCCAGCAGCTTGGGGCGGGTAGCCTCCTACGAGCAGTACTTC | CASSLGRVASYEQYF
NA | TRBJ2-2 | TRBV7-6 | NA | TGTGCCAGCAGCTTAGCACAGAACACCGGGGAGCTGTTTTTT | CASSLAQNTGELFF
NA | TRBJ2-7 | TRBV19 | TRBD1 | TGTGCCAGTAGTAGGGGGGACAGGGGGCGGCCCTACGAGCAGTACTTC | CASSRGDRGRPYEQYF
NA | TRBJ2-1 | TRBV5-6 | NA | TGTGCCAGCAGCTTGGGGACCAGGGGCAATGAGCAGTTCTTC | CASSLGTRGNEQFF
NA | TRBJ2-5 | TRBV4-3 | NA | TGCGCCAGCAGCCACGCAGGGAACAATATAGAGACCCAGTACTTC | CASSHAGNNIETQYF
NA | TRBJ1-1 | TRBV19 | TRBD1 | TGTGCCAGCGGACAGGGGGCAATGAACACTGAAGCTTTCTTT | CASGQGAMNTEAFF
NA | TRBJ2-1 | TRBV29-1 | TRBD2 | TGCAGCGTTGATGGGCGGGAGCAAACCGCCTACAATGAGCAGTTCTTC | CSVDGREQTAYNEQFF
NA | TRBJ2-7 | TRBV9 | TRBD1 | TGTGCCAGCAGCGCGGGACAGGGGTTTCGCGAGCAGTACTTC | CASSAGQGFREQYF
NA | TRBJ2-6 | TRBV7-2 | TRBD2 | TGTGCCAGCAGCCTTCGTCTACTAGCGACAGGGGCCAACGTCCTGACTTTC | CASSLRLLATGANVLTF
NA | TRBJ1-2 | TRBV28 | NA | TGTGCCAGCAGTTTTAGAGGGAACTATGGCTACACCTTC | CASSFRGNYGYTF
once | TRBJ2-7 | TRBV10-1 | TRBD2 | TGCGCCAGCAGTGTCCCGGGACTAGCGGGCGAGCAGTACTTC | CASSVPGLAGEQYF
NA | TRBJ1-2 | TRBV28 | NA | TGTGCCAGCAGTTTTTCCGGCTATGGCTACACCTTC | CASSFSGYGYTF
NA | TRBJ2-3 | TRBV9 | TRBD2 | TGTGCCAGCAACCAAGCGGGAGACACAGATACGCAGTATTTT | CASNQAGDTDTQYF
NA | TRBJ2-1 | TRBV9 | TRBD2 | TGTGCCAGCAGCGTAGTTGGGGGACTAGCGGGGTACAATGAGCAGTTCTTC | CASSVVGGLAGYNEQFF
NA | TRBJ2-5 | TRBV7-2 | TRBD2 | TGTGCCAGCAGCCGGACTAGCGGAGGGGAGACCCAGTACTTC | CASSRTSGGETQYF
NA | TRBJ2-7 | TRBV5-1 | NA | TGCGCCAGCAGCTTGACAGGTCGGTATAACTACGAGCAGTACTTC | CASSLTGRYNYEQYF
NA | TRBJ2-7 | TRBV7-9 | TRBD2 | TGTGCCAGCAGCGCGGGAGGGCCTTACGAGCAGTACTTC | CASSAGGPYEQYF
NA | TRBJ2-3 | TRBV4-3 | NA | TGCGCCAGCAGCCAAGATCCTTCTAGGAAGGAAACGCAGTATTTT | CASSQDPSRKETQYF
NA | TRBJ1-1 | TRBV18 | NA | TGTGCCAGCTCACCACCGAGATTAGGAGGAGAGAACACTGAAGCTTTCTTT | CASSPPRLGGENTEAFF
NA | TRBJ2-7 | TRBV18 | NA | TGTGCCAGTGCAGGGATCAGCGAGCAGTACTTC | CASAGISEQYF
NA | TRBJ1-4 | TRBV15 | NA | TGTGCCACCAGCAGAGATCCCACTCTTTCAACTAATGAAAAACTGTTTTTT | CATSRDPTLSTNEKLFF
NA | TRBJ1-2 | TRBV7-2 | NA | TGTGCCAGCAGCTTAAGTTCAGGAGCAGGGGCCGGTGGCTACACCTTC | CASSLSSGAGAGGYTF
NA | TRBJ1-4 | TRBV4-3 | TRBD1 | TGCGCCAGCAGCCACCTACAGGGGGGGAATGAAAAACTGTTTTTT | CASSHLQGGNEKLFF
NA | TRBJ2-5 | TRBV7-9 | NA | TGTGCCAGCAGCCTGGAGACCCAGTACTTC | CASSLETQYF